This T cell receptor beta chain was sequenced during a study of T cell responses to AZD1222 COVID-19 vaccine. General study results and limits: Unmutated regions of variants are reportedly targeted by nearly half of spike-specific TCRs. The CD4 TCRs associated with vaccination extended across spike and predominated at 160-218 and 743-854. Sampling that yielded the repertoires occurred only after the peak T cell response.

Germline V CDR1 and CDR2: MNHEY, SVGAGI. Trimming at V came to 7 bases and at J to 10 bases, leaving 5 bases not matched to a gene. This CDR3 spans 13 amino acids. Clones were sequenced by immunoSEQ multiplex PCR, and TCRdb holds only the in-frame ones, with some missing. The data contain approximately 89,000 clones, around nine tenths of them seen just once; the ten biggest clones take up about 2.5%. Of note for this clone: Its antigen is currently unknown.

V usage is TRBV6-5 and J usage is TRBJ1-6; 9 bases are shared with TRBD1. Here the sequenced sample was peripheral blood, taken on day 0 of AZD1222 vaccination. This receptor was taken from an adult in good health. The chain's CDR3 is CASTGTGNSPLHF. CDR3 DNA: TGTGCCAGCACCGGGACAGGGAACTCACCCCTCCACTTT.